Included here is one T cell receptor beta chain sequence, with context. Its antigen is not known. Extracted from the samples, RNA was reverse transcribed into cDNA to serve as the sequencing template. Generated by immunoSEQ multiplex PCR, the TCRdb table keeps only in-frame clones and is missing some. The sample contains some 190,000 clones, more than 50% of which appear only once. This sample is drawn from a study of CD8+ T cells in alopecia areata. Whole-study findings and limits: Lesional tissue from the scalp (especially in alopecia totalis/universalis) showed higher clonality than normal scalp.

Treatment noted: oral pan-JAK inhibitor, 5-10 mg twice daily. Those with alopecia areata gave lesional scalp punch biopsies and peripheral blood. The V gene's germline CDR1 is DFQATT and CDR2 SNEGSKA (reference sequence). The CDR3 runs 11 residues. Deletions cut 6 bases from V and 5 bases from J, with 9 bases between. The source of this sequence is a human donor with alopecia areata. V gene TRBV20-1 combines with J gene TRBJ2-3, with unresolved D. The input for sequencing was CD4+ T cells sorted from blood, taken at week 24, from a patient treated with tofacitinib. The CDR3 reads CSARTGDTQYF. Written as DNA, the CDR3 is TGCAGTGCCCGAACGGGAGATACGCAGTATTTT.